These 13 T cell receptor beta chains originate from one sample sequenced in a study of blood T cell repertoires in COVID-19 (dated by TCRdb to about 2020). The method behind the library was the immunoSEQ multiplex PCR assay. In its TCRdb copy, this immuneACCESS table keeps in-frame sequences only and misses some clones. Where compared with another copy, unresolved V genes explain less than half of these, and the others have no known cause. Recorded for this sample are approximately 150,000 clones; roughly 89% of them occurred a single time. In total, the top ten clones hold 8.6% of the sample. Sequences were obtained from peripheral blood. These TCRs come from a woman in her fifties or sixties with active or convalescent COVID-19.

The chain links TRBV10-3 to TRBJ1-2; 7 bases line up with TRBD1. Germline CDR1 ENHRY, CDR2 SYGVKD. J gave up 5 bases and V 6 bases, and 6 bases lay outside the gene matches. The CDR3 spans 13 residues. The CDR3 DNA sequence: TGTGCCATCAGCACAGGGGTCCCTTATGGCTACACCTTC. Protein: CAISTGVPYGYTF.

The chain recombines TRBV18 with TRBJ1-6; D might be TRBD1 (6 bases). CDR3 length: 15 amino acids. The germline gives CDR1 KGHSH, CDR2 LQKENI. V shed 3 bases and J shed 4 bases, with 10 bases lying between them. The CDR3 protein is CASSPYRDYNSPLHF. DNA for the CDR3: TGTGCCAGCTCACCGTACAGGGATTATAATTCACCCCTCCACTTT. The full variable domain, with the rest looked up from reference TRBV18 and TRBJ1-6, is NAGVMQNPRHLVRRRGQEARLRCSPMKGHSHVYWYRQLPEEGLKFMVYLQKENIIDESGMPKERFSAEFPKEGPSILRIQQVVRGDSAAYFCASSPYRDYNSPLHFGNGTRLTVT.

This chain connects TRBV5-1 to TRBJ2-2; TRBD2 matches 7 bases. V trimming: 2 bases; J trimming: 4 bases; junction bases outside the gene matches: 8. Germline V gives CDR1 SGHRS, CDR2 YFSETQ. The CDR3 is 16 amino acids. CDR3 protein: CASSFLQGGVTGELFF. CDR3 bases: TGCGCCAGCAGCTTCCTCCAGGGAGGGGTCACCGGGGAGCTGTTTTTT. Using reference TRBV5-1 and TRBJ2-2 for the parts outside the CDR3, the full variable domain is KAGVTQTPRYLIKTRGQQVTLSCSPISGHRSVSWYQQTPGQGLQFLFEYFSETQRNKGNFPGRFSGRQFSNSRSEMNVSTLELGDSALYLCASSFLQGGVTGELFFGEGSRLTVL.

The chain carries TRBV28 and TRBJ1-5; D unclear. V dropped 2 bases and J dropped 1 base, with 6 bases sitting between them. In germline, CDR1 is MDHEN, CDR2 SYDVKM. CDR3 length equals 14 residues. The CDR3 here is CASSLSQSNQPQHF. In DNA form, the CDR3 reads TGTGCCAGCAGTTTAAGTCAGAGCAATCAGCCCCAGCATTTT.

The chain has TRBV11-2 and TRBJ1-6, with TRBD1 identical over 9 bases. The length of the CDR3 is 15 residues. The V gene's germline CDR1 is SGHAT and CDR2 FQNNGV. Trimming removed 4 bases from V and 6 bases from J; junction bases left unmatched: 4. The CDR3 nucleotides are TGTGCCAGCAGCTCGGGACAGGGAGTTAATTCACCCCTCCACTTT. As protein: CASSSGQGVNSPLHF.

This chain links TRBV6-4 with TRBJ2-1; D not certain. The CDR3 totals 15 residues. Germline CDR1 reads MRHNA; CDR2 reads SNTAGT. The V gene lost 0 bases and the J gene lost 9 bases, with 15 bases spanning the gap. The CDR3 DNA reads as TGTGCCAGCAGTGACTCCTCTAGTTTAGTACGTGAGCAGTTCTTC. Translation: CASSDSSSLVREQFF.

The rearrangement links TRBV9 to TRBJ2-1, with TRBD2 identical over 14 bases. The CDR3 extends over 17 amino acids. CDR1 and CDR2 from the germline V gene are SGDLS and YYNGEE. Trimming took 4 bases from V and 3 from J; bases not matched to a gene: 6. The CDR3 region is CASSFRTSGRFYNEQFF. The CDR3 DNA follows: TGTGCCAGCAGCTTTAGGACTAGCGGGAGGTTCTACAATGAGCAGTTCTTC.

The V gene is TRBV7-2, the J gene TRBJ2-6, with 10 bases that match TRBD1. The CDR3 runs to 19 residues. V was pared by 2 bases and J by 1 base, with 8 bases of the junction left unmatched. From germline, CDR1 is SGHTA and CDR2 FQGNSA. Here the CDR3 DNA reads TGTGCCAGCAGCTTAATCGGGGGACAGGGGTTGTCTGGGGCCAACGTCCTGACTTTC. Its translation is CASSLIGGQGLSGANVLTF.

The chain uses TRBV19 and TRBJ1-2; the D gene is possibly TRBD1 (5 bases). With 1 base removed from V and 8 bases from J, the gap between germline ends came to 20 bases. Per the germline V gene, CDR1 is LNHDA and CDR2 is SQIVND (reference sequence). CDR3 length equals 16 residues. The CDR3 here is CASSIGSGLLGLGYTF. CDR3 sequence (DNA): TGTGCCAGTAGTATAGGGTCAGGGCTCCTGGGGCTCGGCTACACCTTC.

This clone was picked up a small number of times. The chain links TRBV6-5 to TRBJ1-2, with D hard to call. V lost 6 bases and J lost 0, with 5 bases in between. Germline CDR1 and CDR2: MNHEY and SVGAGI. The CDR3 has 12 amino acids. CDR3 DNA sequence: TGTGCCAGCAGACAGACTAACTATGGCTACACCTTC. It encodes CASRQTNYGYTF.

Only one count was recorded for this clone. The chain carries TRBV7-8 and TRBJ1-5, with TRBD1 matching over 8 bases. The CDR3 loop spans 15 amino acids. Germline trimming cut 1 base from V and 7 bases from J; bases unmatched to any gene: 6. Germline CDR1 and CDR2: SGHVS and FQNEAQ. The CDR3 reads CASSLGRDRNQPQHF. The CDR3 DNA sequence: TGTGCCAGCAGCTTAGGCCGGGACAGGAACCAGCCCCAGCATTTT.

This clone was recorded a few times. V and J are TRBV18 and TRBJ1-2, with D possibly being TRBD1 (6 bases). The CDR3 loop spans 16 amino acids. Trimming removed 3 bases at V and 7 bases at J, with 21 bases between. From germline, CDR1 is KGHSH and CDR2 LQKENI. The CDR3 reads CASSPSPTGLPLGYTF. In DNA form, the CDR3 reads TGTGCCAGCTCACCTTCCCCGACAGGTCTTCCCCTTGGCTACACCTTC.

V gene TRBV15 combines with J gene TRBJ2-1, with TRBD2 identical over 9 bases. Germline V CDR1 and CDR2: LNHNV, YYDKDF (reference sequence). The CDR3 runs to 15 residues. V dropped 0 bases and J dropped 10; count of bases not matched to a gene: 7. DNA of the CDR3: TGTGCCACCAGCAGAGATTTGGCGGGGGGGTTAGAGCAGTTCTTC. It is translated as CATSRDLAGGLEQFF. Based on the CDR3 plus reference TRBV15 and TRBJ2-1, the full variable domain is DAMVIQNPRYQVTQFGKPVTLSCSQTLNHNVMYWYQQKSSQAPKLLFHYYDKDFNNEADTPDNFQSRRPNTSFCFLDIRSPGLGDTAMYLCATSRDLAGGLEQFFGPGTRLTVL.